A selection of T cell receptor beta chains follows, all from one sample in a study of T cell changes during pregnancy in multiple sclerosis. Using immunoSEQ multiplex PCR, the repertoire was profiled, and TCRdb retains in-frame clones only, with some absent. This sample has about 110,000 clones, with around 90% found just once. Sequenced here: peripheral blood, sampled after pregnancy. These receptors originate from a female donor with multiple sclerosis, enrolled in a pregnancy study. The CDR3 runs from the conserved cysteine through the conserved F or W.

TRBV19 CASSITSGSTDTQYF
TRBV19 CASSIYRGNTEAFF
TRBV19 CASSIFGGRRTDTQYF
TRBV19 CGTASVGEKLFF
TRBV30 CAWRLGGNYGYTF
TRBV5-1 CASSSRPGLAGTYEQYF
TRBV7-3 CASSLPTSGGNTDTQYF
TRBV11-2 CASSFAKLVTGELFF
TRBV10-2 CASSESTGQGVGRTEAFF
TRBV25-1 CASIPLAATDTQYF
TRBV6-6 CASTPGTAEAFF
TRBV13 CASSLGPSGETQYF
TRBV19 CASSPTGEPYEQYF
TRBV11-2 CASSLAGPYGYTF
TRBV2 CASSERGGRYGYTF
TRBV7-9 CASSPSGGNEQFF